This TCR beta chain appears in the sequencing data of a study of cytomegalovirus exposure and HLA in healthy donors. Regarding the study as a whole: A later analysis associated 15,000 to 20,000 TCR beta sequences with HLA alleles at a 0.05 false discovery rate. Most TCR sequences showed up rarely, but some public TCRs showed up in many donors.

It was with 60 Vbeta and 13 Jbeta primers that the PCR ran. Produced via immunoSEQ multiplex PCR; TCRdb's table is partial and in-frame only. The data hold some 180,000 clones, with 12% observed a single time. Concerning this clone itself: Its antigen is not known.

Trimming took 1 base from V and 5 from J; bases not matched to a gene: 6. Germline V lookup: CDR1 SNHLY, CDR2 FYNNEI. The CDR3 loop spans 15 amino acids. This chain joins TRBV2 and TRBJ2-5; TRBD2 agrees at 8 bases. The sequenced sample consisted of PBMCs. The sequence was obtained from a man aged 50 or older in good health and CMV-seropositive. The CDR3: CASSEEGLATETQYF. DNA of the CDR3: TGTGCCAGCAGTGAAGAAGGACTAGCCACGGAGACCCAGTACTTC. The full variable domain, in which reference TRBV2 and TRBJ2-5 provide the parts outside the CDR3, is EPEVTQTPSHQVTQMGQEVILRCVPISNHLYFYWYRQILGQKVEFLVSFYNNEISEKSEIFDDQFSVERPDGSNFTLKIRSTKLEDSAMYFCASSEEGLATETQYFGPGTRLLVL.